These 24 T cell receptor beta chains were all obtained from the same sample, sequenced in a study of Tregs in tolerant kidney transplant recipients. Produced via immunoSEQ multiplex PCR; TCRdb's table is partial and in-frame only. Its listing shows around 2,600 clones. The antigens for these receptors are not known. After 6 days with irradiated graft donor PBMCs, CFSE-labeled recipient PBMCs were FACS-sorted. Material: CD8+ T cells from blood cultured with allogeneic cells, obtained before the transplant. The source is a human patient who received a combined kidney and bone marrow transplant.

By frequency, this clone registers medium-sized. The CDR3 loop reads CSARDLTKYEQYF. Partial CDR3 DNA: TGCAGTGCTAGAGATCTGACAAAATACGAG. The chain joins TRBV20-1 to TRBJ2-7; D remains unclear. The read ends 3 residues shy of where the CDR3 ends; the end is completed using the germline J gene. The CDR3 has 13 residues. V was shortened by 0 bases and J by 4 bases, with 10 bases between the two germline ends. Germline CDR1 is DFQATT and CDR2 is SNEGSKA (reference sequence).

The CDR3 DNA, read in part, is TGCAGTGCTAGAGATCCCCTACTAGCGGGAGACTCAGATACG. Translated: CSARDPLLAGDSDT. From start to end, the CDR3 is CSARDPLLAGDSDTQYF. The chain joins TRBV20-1 to TRBJ2-3; 11 nucleotides match TRBD2. The CDR3 end is not reached by the read, which stops 3 residues before it; the germline J gene fills it in. Unmatched junction bases numbered 9, after V lost 0 bases and J lost 4 bases. Germline V gives CDR1 DFQATT, CDR2 SNEGSKA (reference sequence). This CDR3 contains 17 residues.

Concerning this clone: Read data end 3 residues before the CDR3 end; the end is taken from the germline J gene. The chain joins TRBV27 to TRBJ2-3; 7 nucleotides match TRBD2. V trimming: 5 bases; J trimming: 1 base; junction bases outside the gene matches: 12. From germline, CDR1 is MNHEY and CDR2 SMNVEV (reference sequence). The CDR3 consists of 17 residues. The chain's CDR3 is CASSRSAGLAGTDTQYF. The covered CDR3 bases are TGTGCCAGCAGTCGTTCCGCAGGTCTAGCGGGCACAGATACG.

This clone is deemed medium-sized by its frequency. The CDR3 goes on 3 residues after the read ends, and that part is filled in from the germline J gene. The gene calls are TRBV29-1 and TRBJ2-2; D is ambiguous. CDR1 is SQVTM, CDR2 ANQGSEA, per germline. This CDR3 is 13 amino acids long. The ends were cut back, 5 bases at V and 1 base at J, with 8 bases in the middle. The CDR3: CSVLAVNTGELFF. Incomplete CDR3 DNA: TGCAGCGTTTTGGCAGTGAACACCGGGGAG.

Points on this clone: The read terminates 3 residues before the CDR3 end, so the remaining end is supplied by the germline J gene. The chain links TRBV10-1 to TRBJ2-7; maybe TRBD1 (5 bases). Germline loops: CDR1 WNHNN, CDR2 SYGVQD (reference sequence). CDR3 length: 13 residues. Trimming shortened V by 10 bases and J by 1 base, and 14 bases separated the two germline ends. The part of the CDR3 DNA that was read is TGCGCCACCGCATCCGACAGTTCCTACGAG. It is translated as CATASDSSYE. The whole CDR3 protein reads CATASDSSYEQYF.

Comments on this clone: The CDR3 end is not reached by the read, which stops 3 residues before it; the germline J gene fills it in. The chain employs TRBV4-1 and TRBJ2-2, with D possibly matching TRBD1 (5 bases). CDR1 MGHRA and CDR2 YSYEKL come from the germline V gene. This CDR3 spans 16 amino acids. The germline V and J ends were trimmed by 1 base and 4 bases, with 13 bases remaining between them. The CDR3 is CASSQGGQGSTGELFF. The sequenced CDR3 bases are TGCGCCAGCAGCCAAGGTGGGCAGGGTAGCACCGGGGAG.

This clone registers medium-sized (0.01 to 0.1%) by frequency. The read comes to an end 3 residues before the CDR3 does, leaving the germline J gene to fill in the end. The chain combines TRBV2 with TRBJ2-1, with 7 bases that match TRBD2. The CDR3 length is 15 residues. After removal of 8 bases from V and 3 bases from J, the junction contained 10 bases not matched to a gene. Germline V gene sequence: CDR1 SNHLY, CDR2 FYNNEI. The CDR3 spells CASSESLADYNEQFF. The covered CDR3 bases are TGTGCCAGCTCGGAATCTCTAGCGGACTACAATGAG.

As for this clone: A read error may produce the germline difference seen at one junction end. The read finishes 3 residues shy of the CDR3 end, and the germline J gene is used to complete it. The genes are TRBV4-2 and TRBJ1-5, with 7 bases that match TRBD1. The CDR3 length is 15 residues. Germline loops: CDR1 LGHNA, CDR2 YNFKEQ. Here the CDR3 reads CASSQDRAGGQPQHF. CDR3 DNA (partial): TGCGCCAGCAGCCAAGATCGGGCAGGGGGGCAGCCC.

Its frequency marks this clone as medium-sized (0.01 to 0.1%). The read halts 3 residues ahead of the CDR3 end, with the missing end drawn from the germline J gene. The V and J genes are TRBV9 and TRBJ2-2, with TRBD2 matching 11 bases. V lost 3 bases, J lost 0 bases, and 4 bases stayed unmatched. CDR1 and CDR2 from the germline V gene are SGDLS and YYNGEE. The CDR3 covers 17 residues. The sequenced part of the CDR3 DNA is TGTGCCAGCAGCGACTTAGCGGGAGGGCCGAACACCGGGGAG. Translating it yields CASSDLAGGPNTGE. The whole CDR3 protein reads CASSDLAGGPNTGELFF.

Turning to this clone: Coverage ceases 3 residues before the CDR3 finishes, and the germline J gene fills in the end. The chain couples TRBV30 to TRBJ1-1, with D unclear. Germline loops: CDR1 GTSNPN, CDR2 SVGIG (reference sequence). The CDR3 consists of 11 residues. The covered CDR3 bases are TGTGCCTGGAGTGTATCGGTAGAA. Its protein product is CAWSVSVE. The CDR3, in full, reads CAWSVSVEAFF.

This clone is called medium-sized based on its frequency. The DNA ends 3 residues before the CDR3 does, and the rest of the CDR3 is filled in from the germline J gene. The chain carries TRBV5-4 and TRBJ2-3; 7 nucleotides agree with TRBD2. The V gene end was trimmed by 1 base and the J gene end by 7 bases; junction bases not matched to a gene: 9. Germline V CDR1 and CDR2: SGHNT, YYREEE (reference sequence). The CDR3 extends over 15 amino acids. The covered CDR3 bases are TGTGCCAGCAGCTTGTTCCTAGCGGATGCTCATACG. Protein product: CASSLFLADAHT. The whole CDR3 sequence is CASSLFLADAHTQYF.

Regarding this clone: The DNA ends 3 residues before the CDR3 does, and the rest of the CDR3 is filled in from the germline J gene. The gene calls are TRBV2 and TRBJ1-2; the D gene is possibly TRBD1 (5 bases). CDR1 is SNHLY and CDR2 is FYNNEI in the germline V gene. The CDR3 spans 15 residues. Trimming shortened V by 11 bases and J by 4 bases, and 23 bases separated the two germline ends. CDR3: CAGEGADVKGYGYTF. The CDR3 bases that were read are TGTGCCGGAGAAGGGGCAGACGTTAAGGGCTATGGC.

This clone is labeled medium-sized based on frequency. The read terminates 3 residues before the CDR3 end, so the remaining end is supplied by the germline J gene. The chain uses TRBV7-8 and TRBJ2-7; TRBD1 matches 8 bases. The junction had 5 bases not matched to a gene; V was cut back by 5 bases and J by 2 bases. Germline CDR1 is SGHVS and CDR2 is FQNEAQ. This CDR3 is 14 amino acids long. The sequenced part of the CDR3 DNA is TGTGCCAGCAGCGACCGGGACAGGCCCTACGAG. Its translation: CASSDRDRPYE. The CDR3, in full, reads CASSDRDRPYEQYF. The whole variable domain, filled in from reference TRBV7-8 and TRBJ2-7, reads GAGVSQSPRYKVAKRGQDVALRCDPISGHVSLFWYQQALGQGPEFLTYFQNEAQLDKSGLPSDRFFAERPEGSVSTLKIQRTQQEDSAVYLCASSDRDRPYEQYFGPGTRLTVT.

Concerning this clone itself: The read ends 3 residues shy of where the CDR3 ends; the end is completed using the germline J gene. The V gene is TRBV7-9, the J gene TRBJ2-7; D is tentatively TRBD1 or TRBD2 (6 bases each). Looked up from germline, CDR1 is SEHNR and CDR2 is FQNEAQ (reference sequence). Trimming removed 5 bases at V and 6 bases at J, with 20 bases between. The CDR3 runs 15 residues. CDR3 DNA (partial): TGTGCCAGCAGCCAGGGGCCAGGGAGGAGTCTCGAG. Amino acid sequence: CASSQGPGRSLE. The entire CDR3 is CASSQGPGRSLEQYF.

Regarding this clone: The read ends 3 residues shy of where the CDR3 ends; the end is completed using the germline J gene. The gene calls are TRBV30 and TRBJ2-5; D is possibly TRBD2 (5 bases). V was trimmed by 0 bases and J by 4 bases, leaving 12 bases between them. The germline V gene has CDR1 GTSNPN and CDR2 SVGIG (reference sequence). The CDR3 has 14 residues. CDR3 sequence reads: CAWSVLGFGETQYF. Partial CDR3 DNA: TGTGCCTGGAGTGTACTAGGGTTTGGAGAGACC.

A remark on this clone: The CDR3 end is not reached by the read, which stops 3 residues before it; the germline J gene fills it in. V is TRBV19 and J is TRBJ1-1, with 7 bases fitting TRBD1. Trimming took 3 bases from V and 4 from J; bases not matched to a gene: 17. CDR3 size: 18 residues. Germline V lookup: CDR1 LNHDA, CDR2 SQIVND (reference sequence). CDR3 loop: CASSIILMSTGMGTEAFF. The sequenced part of the CDR3 DNA is TGTGCCAGTAGTATTATCTTAATGTCGACAGGGATGGGCACTGAA.

Comment on this clone: The missing CDR3 end, 3 residues past where the read stops, is filled in from the germline J gene. The rearrangement joins TRBV20-1 to TRBJ1-2, with 10 bases identical to TRBD1. The length of the CDR3 is 13 residues. V shed 3 bases and J 7 bases; nucleotides not matched to a gene: 5. Per germline, CDR1 DFQATT and CDR2 SNEGSKA (reference sequence). The CDR3 spells CSASPDRGFGYTF. The CDR3 DNA, read in part, is TGCAGTGCTAGTCCGGACAGGGGGTTTGGC.

Details on this clone: The read comes to an end 3 residues before the CDR3 does, leaving the germline J gene to fill in the end. The V and J genes are TRBV5-1 and TRBJ2-7, with unresolved D. V lost 0 bases to trimming and J lost 0 bases, with 13 bases between them. Looked up from germline, CDR1 is SGHRS and CDR2 is YFSETQ. The CDR3 runs 16 residues. CDR3 DNA (partial): TGCGCCAGCAGCTTGGATGTGAGCAGGAGCTCCTACGAG. This encodes CASSLDVSRSSYE. The full CDR3 protein reads CASSLDVSRSSYEQYF.

Worth noting for this clone: The CDR3 end is not reached by the read, which stops 3 residues before it; the germline J gene fills it in. This chain connects TRBV7-8 to TRBJ1-1; D is undetermined. The CDR3 is made up of 15 amino acids. The germline V gene encodes CDR1 SGHVS and CDR2 FQNEAQ. The V end was cut by 5 bases, the J end by 0 bases, with 13 bases between. The CDR3 DNA, read in part, is TGTGCCAGCAGCCCCCTGGAGGGTTTGAACACTGAA. Translated: CASSPLEGLNTE. The CDR3, in full, reads CASSPLEGLNTEAFF.

In terms of frequency, this clone is medium-sized. The CDR3 extends 3 residues past the end of the read, so its final part is completed from the germline J gene. V gene TRBV7-8 combines with J gene TRBJ2-7, with D unclear. The germline CDR1 and CDR2 sequences are SGHVS and FQNEAQ. The V and J ends lost 5 bases and 3 bases respectively, with 5 bases between them. The CDR3 length is 11 residues. The sequenced part of the CDR3 DNA is TGTGCCAGCAGCCCCGGCTACGAG. It translates to CASSPGYE. In full, the CDR3 is CASSPGYEQYF.

This clone shows up as medium-sized by frequency. The CDR3 end is not reached by the read, which stops 3 residues before it; the germline J gene fills it in. This rearrangement joins TRBV9 to TRBJ1-1, with TRBD1 matching over 7 bases. V gave up 3 bases and J gave up 1 base; unmatched junction bases: 9. This CDR3 region has 16 residues. CDR1 SGDLS and CDR2 YYNGEE come from the germline V gene. The sequenced CDR3 bases are TGTGCCAGCAGCGACCCGACAGGGCTGGCGAACACTGAA. Its translation is CASSDPTGLANTE. The whole CDR3 region reads CASSDPTGLANTEAFF.

Regarding this clone: The read stops 3 residues short of the end of the CDR3; the missing end is completed from the germline J gene. The V and J genes are TRBV27 and TRBJ2-3; TRBD2 matches at 13 bases. Germline V CDR1 and CDR2: MNHEY, SMNVEV (reference sequence). The junction had 7 bases not matched to a gene; V was cut back by 4 bases and J by 0 bases. The CDR3 totals 18 residues. The CDR3 sequence is CASSSGLAGDASTDTQYF. Incomplete CDR3 DNA: TGTGCCAGCAGTTCCGGACTAGCGGGGGACGCTAGCACAGATACG.

The sequenced CDR3 bases are TGCAGCGTTGCAGGGGCGGGGGGGGCTCGGTCCGGGGAG. Translation gives CSVAGAGGARSGE. The full CDR3 protein reads CSVAGAGGARSGELFF. The V gene is TRBV29-1, the J gene TRBJ2-2; 9 bases are a match to TRBD2. From the germline J gene comes the end of the CDR3, since the read stops 3 residues before it. The CDR3 sequence is 16 residues long. The V and J ends lost 4 bases and 6 bases, in that order; junction bases with no gene match: 12. The germline CDR1 and CDR2 sequences are SQVTM and ANQGSEA.

Points on this clone: The CDR3 end is not reached by the read, which stops 3 residues before it; the germline J gene fills it in. The rearrangement uses TRBV7-6 and TRBJ2-3; 7 bases are a match to TRBD2. Germline V gives CDR1 SGHVS, CDR2 FNYEAQ. CDR3 length: 16 residues. With V trimmed by 5 bases and J by 2 bases, 10 bases remained unmatched. This CDR3 reads CASSMAGRGYTDTQYF. The part of the CDR3 DNA that was read is TGTGCCAGCAGCATGGCAGGGAGGGGTTACACAGATACG.